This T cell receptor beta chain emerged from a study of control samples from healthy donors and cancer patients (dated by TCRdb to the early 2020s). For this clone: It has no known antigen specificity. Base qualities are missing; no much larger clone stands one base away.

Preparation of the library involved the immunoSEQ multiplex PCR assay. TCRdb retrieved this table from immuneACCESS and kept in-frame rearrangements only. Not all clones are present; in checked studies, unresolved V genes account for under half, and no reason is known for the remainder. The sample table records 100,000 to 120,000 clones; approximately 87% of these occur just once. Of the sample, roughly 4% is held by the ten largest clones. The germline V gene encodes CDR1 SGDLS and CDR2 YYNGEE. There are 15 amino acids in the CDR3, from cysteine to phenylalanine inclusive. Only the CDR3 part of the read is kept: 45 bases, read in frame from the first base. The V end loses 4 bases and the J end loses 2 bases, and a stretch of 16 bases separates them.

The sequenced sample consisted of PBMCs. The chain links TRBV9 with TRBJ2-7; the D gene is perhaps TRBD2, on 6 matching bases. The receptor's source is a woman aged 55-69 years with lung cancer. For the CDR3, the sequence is CASSPHGDSTYEQYF. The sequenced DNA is TGTGCCAGCAGCCCCCATGGGGACTCCACCTACGAGCAGTACTTC. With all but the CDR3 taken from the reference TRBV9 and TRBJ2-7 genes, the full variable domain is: DSGVTQTPKHLITATGQRVTLRCSPRSGDLSVYWYQQSLDQGLQFLIQYYNGEERAKGNILERFSAQQFPDLHSELNLSSLELGDSALYFCASSPHGDSTYEQYFGPGTRLTVT.